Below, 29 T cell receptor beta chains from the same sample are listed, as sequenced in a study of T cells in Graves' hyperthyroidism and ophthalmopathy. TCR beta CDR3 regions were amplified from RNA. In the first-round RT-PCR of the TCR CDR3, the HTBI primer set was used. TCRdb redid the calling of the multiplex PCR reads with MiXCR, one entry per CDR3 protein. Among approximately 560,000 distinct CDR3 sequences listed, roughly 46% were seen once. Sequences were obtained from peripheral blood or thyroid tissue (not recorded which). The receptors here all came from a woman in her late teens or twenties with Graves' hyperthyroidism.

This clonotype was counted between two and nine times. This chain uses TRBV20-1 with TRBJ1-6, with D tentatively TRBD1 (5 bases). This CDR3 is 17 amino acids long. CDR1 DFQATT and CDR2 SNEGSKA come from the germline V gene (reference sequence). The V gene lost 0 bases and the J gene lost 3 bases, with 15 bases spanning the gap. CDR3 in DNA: TGCAGTGCTAGAGAGTTGGGAACAGGTCTCTATAATTCACCCCTCCACTTT. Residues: CSARELGTGLYNSPLHF.

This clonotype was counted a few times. CDR3 protein: CASSGVYGIVNTEAFF. In DNA, the CDR3 is TGTGCCAGCAGTGGTGTCTACGGGATAGTGAACACTGAAGCTTTCTTT. The rearrangement joins TRBV2 to TRBJ1-1; the D is unclear. There are 16 residues in the CDR3. Per germline, CDR1 SNHLY and CDR2 FYNNEI. Deletions cut 4 bases from V and 0 bases from J, with 15 bases between.

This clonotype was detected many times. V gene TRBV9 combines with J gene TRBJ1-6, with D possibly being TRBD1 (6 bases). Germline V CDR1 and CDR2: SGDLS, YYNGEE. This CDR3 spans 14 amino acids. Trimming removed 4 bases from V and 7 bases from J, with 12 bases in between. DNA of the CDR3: TGTGCCAGCAGCATCCGGGACAACAATTCACCCCTCCACTTT. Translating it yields CASSIRDNNSPLHF.

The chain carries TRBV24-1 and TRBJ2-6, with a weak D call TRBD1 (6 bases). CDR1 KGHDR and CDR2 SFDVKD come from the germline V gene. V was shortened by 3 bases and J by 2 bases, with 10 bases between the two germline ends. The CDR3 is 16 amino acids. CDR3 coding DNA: TGTGCCACCAGTGATACAGGGTCAGCTGGGGCCAACGTCCTGACTTTC. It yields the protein CATSDTGSAGANVLTF.

CDR3 residues: CASSLDSQMPRADEAFF. The DNA of the CDR3 is TGTGCCAGCAGTTTAGACAGCCAGATGCCCAGGGCCGATGAAGCTTTCTTT. The chain combines TRBV12-3 or TRBV12-4 with TRBJ1-1, with D possibly matching TRBD1 (5 bases). The CDR3 totals 17 residues. V was cut by 1 base and J by 7 bases, with 22 bases left in between.

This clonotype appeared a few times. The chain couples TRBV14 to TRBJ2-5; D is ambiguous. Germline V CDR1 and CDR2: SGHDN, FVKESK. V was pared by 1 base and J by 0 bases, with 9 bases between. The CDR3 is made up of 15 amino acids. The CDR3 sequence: CASSQGIAYQETQYF. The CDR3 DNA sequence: TGTGCCAGCAGCCAAGGGATAGCCTACCAAGAGACCCAGTACTTC. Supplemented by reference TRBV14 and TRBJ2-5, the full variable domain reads EAGVTQFPSHSVIEKGQTVTLRCDPISGHDNLYWYRRVMGKEIKFLLHFVKESKQDESGMPNNRFLAERTGGTYSTLKVQPAELEDSGVYFCASSQGIAYQETQYFGPGTRLLVL.

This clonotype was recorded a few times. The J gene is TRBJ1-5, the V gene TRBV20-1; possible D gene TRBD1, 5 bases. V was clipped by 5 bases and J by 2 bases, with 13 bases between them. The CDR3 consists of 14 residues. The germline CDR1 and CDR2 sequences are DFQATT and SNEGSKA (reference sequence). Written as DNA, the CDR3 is TGCAGTGCTCTTCGGGGGGGTGGCAATCAGCCCCAGCATTTT. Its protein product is CSALRGGGNQPQHF.

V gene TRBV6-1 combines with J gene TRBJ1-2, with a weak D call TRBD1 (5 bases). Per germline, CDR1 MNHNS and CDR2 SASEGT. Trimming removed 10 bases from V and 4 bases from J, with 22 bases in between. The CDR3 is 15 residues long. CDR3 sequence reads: CAIREAGSRGYGYTF. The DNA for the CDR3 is TGTGCCATCAGGGAAGCAGGTTCGAGGGGCTATGGCTACACCTTC.

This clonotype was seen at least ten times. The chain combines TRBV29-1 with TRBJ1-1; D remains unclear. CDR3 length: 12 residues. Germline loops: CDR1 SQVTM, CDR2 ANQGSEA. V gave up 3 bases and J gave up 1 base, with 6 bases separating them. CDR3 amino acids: CSVELPNTEAFF. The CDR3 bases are TGCAGCGTTGAGCTTCCGAACACTGAAGCTTTCTTT.

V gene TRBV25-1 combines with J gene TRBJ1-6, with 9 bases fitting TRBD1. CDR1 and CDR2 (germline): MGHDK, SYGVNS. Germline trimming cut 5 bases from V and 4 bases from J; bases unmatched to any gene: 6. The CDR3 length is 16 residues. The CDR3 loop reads CASSLYGTGYNSPLHF. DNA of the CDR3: TGTGCCAGCAGTCTCTATGGGACAGGGTATAATTCACCCCTCCACTTT.

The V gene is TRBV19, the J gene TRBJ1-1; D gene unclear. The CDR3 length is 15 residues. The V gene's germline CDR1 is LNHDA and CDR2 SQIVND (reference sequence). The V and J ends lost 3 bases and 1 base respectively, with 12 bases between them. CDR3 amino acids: CASSIANAGNTEAFF. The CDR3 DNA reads TGTGCCAGTAGTATTGCAAACGCCGGGAACACTGAAGCTTTCTTT.

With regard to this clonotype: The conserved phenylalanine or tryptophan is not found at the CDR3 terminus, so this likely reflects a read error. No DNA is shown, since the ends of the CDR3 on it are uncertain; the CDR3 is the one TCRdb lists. This CDR3 is CATSTQREGV. The chain has TRBV15 and TRBJ1-4. From germline, CDR1 is LNHNV and CDR2 YYDKDF (reference sequence). The CDR3 spans 10 residues, counting both ends.

Here the CDR3 DNA reads TGTGCCAGCAGCTTCGGGGTTCTCCAAAATCAGCCCCAGCATTTT. It specifies CASSFGVLQNQPQHF. V is TRBV7-9 and J is TRBJ1-5; D uncertain. V lost 3 bases, J lost 4 bases, and 13 bases lay in between. Germline V CDR1 and CDR2: SEHNR, FQNEAQ (reference sequence). The CDR3 covers 15 residues.

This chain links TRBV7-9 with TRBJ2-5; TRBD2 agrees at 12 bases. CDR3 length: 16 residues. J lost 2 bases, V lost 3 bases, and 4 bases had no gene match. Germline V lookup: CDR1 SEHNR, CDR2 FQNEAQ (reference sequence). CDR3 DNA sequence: TGTGCCAGCAGCTTGTCTAGCGGGAGGGCGCAAGAGACCCAGTACTTC. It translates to CASSLSSGRAQETQYF.

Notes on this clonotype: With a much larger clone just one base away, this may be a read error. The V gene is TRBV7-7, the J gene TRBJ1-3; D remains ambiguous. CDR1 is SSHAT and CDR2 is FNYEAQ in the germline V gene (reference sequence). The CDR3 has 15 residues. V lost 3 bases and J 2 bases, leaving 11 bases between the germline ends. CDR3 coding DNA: TGTGCCAGCAGCTTTGGCAGGTCCCCTGGAAACACCATATATTTT. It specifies CASSFGRSPGNTIYF.

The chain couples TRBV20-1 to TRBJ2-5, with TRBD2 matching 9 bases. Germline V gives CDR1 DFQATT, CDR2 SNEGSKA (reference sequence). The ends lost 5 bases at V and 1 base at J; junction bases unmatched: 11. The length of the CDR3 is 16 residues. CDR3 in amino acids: CSASGPGGRAQETQYF. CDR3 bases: TGCAGTGCTTCCGGCCCTGGCGGGAGGGCCCAAGAGACCCAGTACTTC.

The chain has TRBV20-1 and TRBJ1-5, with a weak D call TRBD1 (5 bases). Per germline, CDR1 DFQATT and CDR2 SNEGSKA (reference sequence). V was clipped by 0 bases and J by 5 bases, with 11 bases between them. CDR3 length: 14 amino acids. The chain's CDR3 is CSARDGATDQPQHF. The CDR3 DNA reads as TGCAGTGCTAGAGATGGGGCCACCGATCAGCCCCAGCATTTT.

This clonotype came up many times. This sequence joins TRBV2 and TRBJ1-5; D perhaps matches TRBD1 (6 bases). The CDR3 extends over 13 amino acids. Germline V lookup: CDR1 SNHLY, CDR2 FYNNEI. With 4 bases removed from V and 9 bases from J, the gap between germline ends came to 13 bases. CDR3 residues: CASSAPGDRPQHF. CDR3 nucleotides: TGTGCCAGCAGTGCCCCAGGGGATAGGCCCCAGCATTTT.

For the CDR3, the DNA is TGCAGCGTTCGTTCTACTAGCGGGGTTGTCTACGAGCAGTACTTC. Protein: CSVRSTSGVVYEQYF. V usage is TRBV29-1 and J usage is TRBJ2-7; TRBD2 aligns across 10 bases. Unmatched junction bases numbered 10, after V lost 5 bases and J lost 3 bases. Germline values: CDR1 SQVTM, CDR2 ANQGSEA. The CDR3 contains 15 residues.

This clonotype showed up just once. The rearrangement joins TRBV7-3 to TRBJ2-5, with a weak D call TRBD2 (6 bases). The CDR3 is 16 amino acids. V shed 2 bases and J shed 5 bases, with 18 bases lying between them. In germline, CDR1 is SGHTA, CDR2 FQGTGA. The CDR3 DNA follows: TGTGCCAGCAGCTTAGCTCGCGGGACCGACAATGAGACCCAGTACTTC. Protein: CASSLARGTDNETQYF.

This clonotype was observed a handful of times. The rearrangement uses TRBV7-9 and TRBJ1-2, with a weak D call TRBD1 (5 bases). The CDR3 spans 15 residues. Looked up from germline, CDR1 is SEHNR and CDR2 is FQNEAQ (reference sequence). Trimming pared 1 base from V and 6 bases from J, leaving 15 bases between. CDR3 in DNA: TGTGCCAGCAGCTTAGATTATCAGGGTTTAGATGGCTACACCTTC. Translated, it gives CASSLDYQGLDGYTF.

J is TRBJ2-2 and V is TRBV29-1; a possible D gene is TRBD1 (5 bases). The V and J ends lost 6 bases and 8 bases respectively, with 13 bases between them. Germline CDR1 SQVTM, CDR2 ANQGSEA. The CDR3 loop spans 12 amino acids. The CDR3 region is CSVSLGAGELFF. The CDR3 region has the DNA TGCAGCGTGTCCCTAGGGGCGGGGGAGCTGTTTTTT.

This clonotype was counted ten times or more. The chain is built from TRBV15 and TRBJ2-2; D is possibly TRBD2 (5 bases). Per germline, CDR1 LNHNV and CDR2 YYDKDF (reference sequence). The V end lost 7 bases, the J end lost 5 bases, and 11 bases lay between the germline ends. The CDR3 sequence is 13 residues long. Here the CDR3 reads CATIASRTGELFF. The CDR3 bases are TGTGCCACCATAGCTAGCAGGACCGGGGAGCTGTTTTTT.

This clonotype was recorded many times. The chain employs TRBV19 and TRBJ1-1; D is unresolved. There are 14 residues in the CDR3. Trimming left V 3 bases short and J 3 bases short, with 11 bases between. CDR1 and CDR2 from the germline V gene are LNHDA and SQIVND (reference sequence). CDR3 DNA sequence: TGTGCCAGTAGTATCTGGAGTAAGGACACTGAAGCTTTCTTT. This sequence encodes CASSIWSKDTEAFF.

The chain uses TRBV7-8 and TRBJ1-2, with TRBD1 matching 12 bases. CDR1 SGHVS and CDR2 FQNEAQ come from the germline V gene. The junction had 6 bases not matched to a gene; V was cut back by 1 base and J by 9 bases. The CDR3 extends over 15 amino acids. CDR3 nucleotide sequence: TGTGCCAGCAGCTTAGTTCGGGACAGGGGGCATAGCTACACCTTC. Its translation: CASSLVRDRGHSYTF.

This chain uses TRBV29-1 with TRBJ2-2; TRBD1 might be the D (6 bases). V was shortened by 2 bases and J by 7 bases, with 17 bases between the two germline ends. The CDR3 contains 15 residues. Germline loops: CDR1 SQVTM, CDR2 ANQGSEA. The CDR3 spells CSVELTGHRRGELFF. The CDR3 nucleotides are TGCAGCGTTGAACTAACAGGGCATAGACGCGGGGAGCTGTTTTTT.

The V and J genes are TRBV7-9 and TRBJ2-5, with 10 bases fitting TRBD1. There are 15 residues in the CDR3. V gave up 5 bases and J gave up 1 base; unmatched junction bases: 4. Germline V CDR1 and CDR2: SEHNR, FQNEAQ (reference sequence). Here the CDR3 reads CASSQDRGLQETQYF. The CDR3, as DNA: TGTGCCAGCAGCCAAGACAGGGGGCTCCAAGAGACCCAGTACTTC.

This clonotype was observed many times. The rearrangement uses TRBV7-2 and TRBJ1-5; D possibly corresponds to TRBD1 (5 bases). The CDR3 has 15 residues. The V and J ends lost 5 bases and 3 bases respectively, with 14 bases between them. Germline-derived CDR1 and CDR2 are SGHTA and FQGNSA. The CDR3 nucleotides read TGTGCCAGCAGCCGTAAATGGGGGGACAATCAGCCCCAGCATTTT. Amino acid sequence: CASSRKWGDNQPQHF.

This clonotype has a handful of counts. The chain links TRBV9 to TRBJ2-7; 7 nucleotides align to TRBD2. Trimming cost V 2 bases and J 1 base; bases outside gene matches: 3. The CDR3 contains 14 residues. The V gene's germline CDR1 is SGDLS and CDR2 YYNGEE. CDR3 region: CASSVREWSYEQYF. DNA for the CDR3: TGTGCCAGCAGCGTGCGGGAGTGGTCCTACGAGCAGTACTTC.